This is a list of T cell receptor beta chains from one sample in a study of human T cells and chemical hapten exposure. TCRdb re-analysed the RACE reads in MiXCR, keeping a single row per CDR3 protein. The data contain a few hundred thousand distinct CDR3 sequences, around 5.5% of them singletons. Sequenced here: whole blood, sampled in connection with sensitization to the hapten diphenylcyclopropenone (DPC). The receptors derive from a woman younger than 30 with alopecia areata. Some clones in this sample may be carry-over from other donors' samples. CDR3s include the opening cysteine and the closing phenylalanine or tryptophan. The D gene is left open where the match is weak. Clone sizes are given selectively: once, few, many, or a class where the clone is expanded.

V,D,J,size,CDR3,DNA
TRBV7-2,TRBD2,TRBJ2-5,many,CASSLGASGGLMETQYF,TGTGCCAGCAGCTTAGGGGCTAGCGGGGGGTTGATGGAGACCCAGTACTTC
TRBV12-3/TRBV12-4,NA,TRBJ2-2,few,CASSLVQMNTGELFF,TGTGCCAGCAGTTTAGTCCAGATGAACACCGGGGAGCTGTTTTTT
TRBV28,NA,TRBJ1-5,many,CASSFWVSDQPQHF,TGTGCCAGCAGTTTTTGGGTGTCGGATCAGCCCCAGCATTTT
TRBV6-2/TRBV6-3,NA,TRBJ2-5,few,CASSYVGIQETQYF,TGTGCCAGCAGTTACGTAGGAATACAAGAGACCCAGTACTTC
TRBV6-2/TRBV6-3,NA,TRBJ1-5,few,CASRDGGSGILQPQHF,TGTGCCAGCAGAGATGGGGGTTCGGGCATCCTTCAGCCCCAGCATTTT
TRBV25-1,NA,TRBJ1-1,NA,CASSERKGLNTEAFF,TGTGCCAGCAGTGAAAGAAAAGGGTTGAACACTGAAGCTTTCTTT
TRBV4-3,NA,TRBJ1-4,many,CASSQDLPTATNEKLFF,TGCGCCAGCAGCCAAGATCTCCCAACCGCAACTAATGAAAAACTGTTTTTT
TRBV6-5,TRBD1,TRBJ1-1,few,CASSKGQATEAFF,TGTGCCAGCAGCAAAGGACAGGCGACTGAAGCTTTCTTT
TRBV6-6,NA,TRBJ2-7,few,CASRTVIAYEQYF,TGTGCCAGCAGGACGGTGATAGCCTACGAGCAGTACTTC
TRBV29-1,NA,TRBJ2-4,NA,CSVGYSLGRIQYF,TGCAGCGTGGGATATTCCCTGGGGCGCATTCAGTACTTC
TRBV5-4,NA,TRBJ2-3,few,CASSYRGPSTDTQYF,TGTGCCAGCAGCTACCGGGGTCCAAGCACAGATACGCAGTATTTT
TRBV5-4,TRBD1,TRBJ1-5,many,CASSRDRGGNQPQHF,TGTGCCAGCAGCCGCGACAGGGGAGGCAATCAGCCCCAGCATTTT
TRBV5-4,NA,TRBJ1-3,NA,CASSLVGQAGNTIYF,TGTGCCAGCAGCTTGGTAGGGCAGGCTGGAAACACCATATATTTT
TRBV29-1,NA,TRBJ1-2,many,CSVEDQAGYYGYTF,TGCAGCGTTGAAGATCAAGCAGGATACTATGGCTACACCTTC
TRBV18,TRBD1,TRBJ2-6,NA,CASSQQGARGANVLTF,TGTGCCAGCTCACAACAGGGGGCGCGAGGGGCCAACGTCCTGACTTTC
TRBV7-3,TRBD2,TRBJ2-5,NA,CASSLKRGGQETQYF,TGTGCCAGCAGCCTCAAGCGGGGGGGTCAAGAGACCCAGTACTTC
TRBV19,NA,TRBJ1-5,few,CASSIFLGLNQPQHF,TGTGCCAGTAGTATATTCCTCGGTCTCAATCAGCCCCAGCATTTT
TRBV9,TRBD1,TRBJ2-7,NA,CASSANPGTAYEQYF,TGTGCCAGCAGCGCGAATCCGGGGACAGCCTACGAGCAGTACTTC
TRBV4-2,TRBD1,TRBJ1-2,many,CASSQVGTGRNYGYTF,TGTGCCAGCAGCCAAGTAGGGACAGGACGTAACTATGGCTACACCTTC
TRBV10-3,TRBD1,TRBJ1-4,few,CASQRTGAGGEKLFF,TGTGCCAGCCAAAGGACAGGGGCAGGTGGGGAAAAACTGTTTTTT
TRBV27,TRBD2,TRBJ2-3,NA,CASSLSGGRNTQYF,TGTGCCAGCAGTTTGTCGGGGGGTCGGAATACGCAGTATTTT
TRBV5-1,NA,TRBJ1-5,few,CASSFWGDSNQPQHF,TGCGCCAGCAGCTTTTGGGGAGATAGCAATCAGCCCCAGCATTTT
TRBV5-1,NA,TRBJ1-1,many,CASSLTDSRNTEAFF,TGCGCCAGCAGCTTGACGGACAGCCGGAACACTGAAGCTTTCTTT
TRBV6-1,TRBD2,TRBJ2-6,NA,CASSPGLAGGLFRANVLTF,TGTGCCAGCAGCCCAGGACTAGCGGGGGGGCTCTTTAGGGCCAACGTCCTGACTTTC
TRBV14,NA,TRBJ2-2,NA,CASSQVYTGELFF,TGTGCCAGCAGCCAAGTCTATACCGGGGAGCTGTTTTTT
TRBV11-2,TRBD1,TRBJ2-5,many,CASDRQGFFQETQYF,TGTGCCAGCGACCGACAGGGGTTTTTTCAAGAGACCCAGTACTTC